Listed below are T cell receptor beta chains from one sample, sequenced in a study of blood T cells in healthy people across ages. TCRdb processed the 5' RACE reads anew with MiXCR; each CDR3 protein has one entry. The profile shows under 1,100,000 distinct CDR3 sequences, roughly 24% of them singletons. This sample was shared with a second study, whose subject was T cells of mothers and their children.

Sequencing was done on a sample of blood. The receptors shown here come from a girl aged 2-10 years in good health. CDR3s include the opening cysteine and the closing phenylalanine or tryptophan. The order of the fields is J gene, V gene, D gene, CDR3 length, clone size, CDR3 protein, CDR3 DNA. D genes are given only for firm matches. Rows give clone size only sometimes, using once, few, many, or a class for an expanded clone.

j_gene: TRBJ2-4; v_gene: TRBV20-1; d_gene: TRBD1; len: 17; abundance: few; CDR3aa: CSALTGDSALVKNIQYF; CDR3nt: TGCAGTGCTCTGACAGGGGATAGTGCTCTAGTCAAAAACATTCAGTACTTC
j_gene: TRBJ1-6; v_gene: TRBV7-9; d_gene: TRBD1; len: 15; abundance: few; CDR3aa: CASSYRDRETSPLHF; CDR3nt: TGTGCCAGCAGCTACCGGGACAGGGAAACTTCACCCCTCCACTTT
j_gene: TRBJ1-2; v_gene: TRBV12-3/TRBV12-4; d_gene: .; len: 13; abundance: .; CDR3aa: CAIPRTDVRGYTF; CDR3nt: TGTGCCATCCCAAGGACGGACGTCCGGGGCTACACCTTC
j_gene: TRBJ2-7; v_gene: TRBV13; d_gene: .; len: 17; abundance: .; CDR3aa: CASSLGLPPRELYEQYF; CDR3nt: TGTGCCAGCAGCTTAGGTCTTCCGCCCAGGGAGCTCTACGAGCAGTACTTC
j_gene: TRBJ2-7; v_gene: TRBV12-3/TRBV12-4; d_gene: .; len: 15; abundance: .; CDR3aa: CASSHREGVAYEQYF; CDR3nt: TGTGCCAGCAGCCATAGAGAGGGGGTGGCCTACGAGCAGTACTTC
j_gene: TRBJ1-2; v_gene: TRBV7-2; d_gene: .; len: 13; abundance: many; CDR3aa: CASSWYRAGGYTF; CDR3nt: TGTGCCAGCAGCTGGTACAGGGCTGGGGGCTACACCTTC
j_gene: TRBJ1-2; v_gene: TRBV7-9; d_gene: .; len: 13; abundance: few; CDR3aa: CASRRAIAEDYTF; CDR3nt: TGTGCCAGTCGGAGGGCTATTGCAGAGGACTACACCTTC
j_gene: TRBJ2-7; v_gene: TRBV6-5; d_gene: .; len: 14; abundance: few; CDR3aa: CASSYEGPPLGQYF; CDR3nt: TGTGCCAGCAGTTACGAAGGACCGCCATTGGGGCAGTACTTC
j_gene: TRBJ2-2; v_gene: TRBV12-3/TRBV12-4; d_gene: .; len: 13; abundance: .; CDR3aa: CASRWTHTGELFF; CDR3nt: TGTGCCAGCAGATGGACACATACCGGGGAGCTGTTTTTT
j_gene: TRBJ2-5; v_gene: TRBV12-3/TRBV12-4; d_gene: .; len: 15; abundance: .; CDR3aa: CASSKKRTTEETQYF; CDR3nt: TGTGCCAGCAGTAAAAAGAGGACTACTGAAGAGACCCAGTACTTC